This record looks at one TCR beta chain sequence and its context. Its binding antigen is unknown. Base qualities are not provided; no much larger clone lies one nucleotide away. The immunoSEQ Assay, a bias-controlled multiplex PCR, was used to amplify TCRbeta CDR3 regions from genomic DNA. As for how the authors treated the data: Nucleated cell counts per sample were estimated from amplification of reference gene primers within the assay. To quantify the absolute abundance of each unique TCRbeta CDR3 rearrangement, sequence reads were collapsed and filtered. For each sample, productive Simpson clonality was calculated as the square root of Simpson's diversity index across productive rearrangements. The table was pulled from immuneACCESS by TCRdb, which kept in-frame rearrangements only. Such tables lose some clones; where checked, under half of the loss comes from unresolved V genes, and the rest has no known cause. The V and J calls and clone size are taken from that table; D and trimming were inferred from the DNA. This sample is represented by tens of thousands of clones; around 85% of them were singletons. The ten largest clones add up to approximately 16% of the sample.

The data belong to a study of blood T cell repertoires in COVID-19 (dated by TCRdb to about 2020). General notes on the study: Samples from collaborators originated in the United States, Italy and Spain and spanned both the acute and convalescent phases of COVID-19. The material from the prospective study consisted of cDNA or gDNA derived from T cells, B-cell-depleted T cells, or PBMCs. Deeply sampled blood TCRbeta repertoires from subjects exposed to, actively infected with, or recovered from COVID-19 were included in the dataset. A freely available public database, intended as a resource for researchers studying the immune response to SARS-CoV-2, is where the repertoires were released. Samples were obtained from the ongoing ImmuneRACE study (first 160 participants) and from over 1,000 subjects provided by 6 global collaborators. The sample metadata nearly always contained a de-identified subject ID, COVID-19 status, age in years and sex. HLA class I and class II types, where available, came from metadata supplied by the sample provider rather than from assay-based typing. Points the paper makes about the study in general: The quantity of clinical and demographic metadata differed by source and by participant and was supplied without curation.

In Seattle, one collaborating source enrolled patients while the infection was active and tracked those patients longitudinally over the course of disease. Collaborating institutions collected whole blood in K2EDTA tubes following their own protocols. Collaborator samples were shipped for TCRbeta analysis as frozen whole blood, isolated PBMCs, or DNA extracted from either sample type. Sequencing was done on a sample of peripheral blood. This receptor was identified in a man in his forties with COVID-19, enrolled during active disease.

CDR3 region: CASSPGETQYF. The nucleotide sequence reads as follows: TGTGCCAGCTCACCCGGTGAGACCCAGTACTTC. The chain joins TRBV18 to TRBJ2-5, with no confident D gene call. Taken from cysteine to phenylalanine, the CDR3 has 11 residues. The CDR3 DNA has 33 bases and is translated from base 1. Per the germline V gene, KGHSH is the CDR1 and LQKENI is the CDR2. The V end loses 3 bases and the J end loses 5 bases, and a stretch of 4 bases separates them.